A single sample gave rise to the 25 T cell receptor beta chains below, sequenced in a study of T cells after yellow fever vaccination. TCRdb itself ran the 5' RACE reads through MiXCR, one entry per CDR3 protein. The table shows hundreds of thousands of distinct CDR3 sequences, with approximately 18% occurring only once. Here the sequenced sample was PBMCs, taken before the yellow fever booster vaccination. The receptor set was obtained from a man younger than 35 who received the YFV17D yellow fever vaccine.

The CDR3 sequence: CASSPREGRYGYTF. CDR3 in DNA: TGCGCCAGCAGCCCCCGCGAAGGGCGCTATGGCTACACCTTC. The J gene is TRBJ1-2, the V gene TRBV5-1; unclear D gene. The germline V gene has CDR1 SGHRS and CDR2 YFSETQ. This CDR3 is 14 amino acids long. Trimming pared 4 bases from V and 4 bases from J, leaving 14 bases between.

The J gene is TRBJ1-2, the V gene TRBV3-1, with D possibly TRBD1 on 5 matching bases. The CDR3 contains 13 residues. Germline CDR1 and CDR2: LGHDT and YNNKEL (reference sequence). Deletions cut 4 bases from V and 4 bases from J, with 10 bases between. The CDR3 DNA sequence: TGTGCCAGCAGCCCCGGGGACCGCTATGGCTACACCTTC. It yields the protein CASSPGDRYGYTF.

This clonotype was recorded many times. J is TRBJ2-7 and V is TRBV13, with D unclear. Germline V lookup: CDR1 PRHDT, CDR2 FYEKMQ (reference sequence). There are 11 residues in the CDR3. Trimming removed 1 base from V and 6 bases from J, with 4 bases in between. The DNA for the CDR3 is TGTGCCAGCAGCTTAGCTGCCGAGCAGTACTTC. It translates to CASSLAAEQYF.

The V call is TRBV5-4, the J call TRBJ1-1; TRBD1 is a possible D gene (6 bases). The CDR3 has 15 residues. CDR1 is SGHNT and CDR2 is YYREEE in the germline V gene (reference sequence). V lost 9 bases and J 1 base, leaving 19 bases between the germline ends. The CDR3 DNA sequence: TGTGCCACATTCACCGAGGGACAACGGAACACTGAAGCTTTCTTT. Translated, it gives CATFTEGQRNTEAFF.

In its sample, this clonotype was seen a few times. This rearrangement joins TRBV24-1 to TRBJ2-1; no clear D gene. Deletions cut 1 base from V and 8 bases from J, with 8 bases between. Germline CDR1 is KGHDR and CDR2 is SFDVKD. The CDR3 length is 13 residues. The CDR3 DNA follows: TGTGCCACCAGTGATTTTGCGCGTGATGAGCAGTTCTTC. Translating it yields CATSDFARDEQFF.

This clonotype was counted ten times or more. V and J are TRBV20-1 and TRBJ2-5; possibly TRBD1 for D (5 bases). The CDR3 runs 16 residues. With 7 bases removed from V and 5 bases from J, the gap between germline ends came to 26 bases. In germline, CDR1 is DFQATT, CDR2 SNEGSKA (reference sequence). The CDR3 protein is CSVQMDLMGQAETQYF. The CDR3 DNA follows: TGCAGTGTCCAGATGGATTTGATGGGGCAAGCGGAGACCCAGTACTTC.

The chain combines TRBV18 with TRBJ2-1; D perhaps matches TRBD1 (6 bases). This CDR3 spans 15 amino acids. Trimming stripped 5 bases from V and 3 bases from J, with 14 bases between. Germline CDR1 and CDR2: KGHSH and LQKENI. For the CDR3, the DNA is TGTGCCAGCTCAGACGGACAGATCCTCTACAATGAGCAGTTCTTC. Protein: CASSDGQILYNEQFF. The complete variable domain, with remaining parts taken from reference TRBV18 and TRBJ2-1, reads NAGVMQNPRHLVRRRGQEARLRCSPMKGHSHVYWYRQLPEEGLKFMVYLQKENIIDESGMPKERFSAEFPKEGPSILRIQQVVRGDSAAYFCASSDGQILYNEQFFGPGTRLTVL.

V usage is TRBV18 and J usage is TRBJ2-7; 14 nucleotides line up with TRBD2. Germline V gene lookup returns CDR1 KGHSH and CDR2 LQKENI. After removal of 3 bases from V and 3 bases from J, the junction contained 4 bases not matched to a gene. CDR3 size: 16 residues. The CDR3 loop reads CASSPTSGGAVYEQYV. CDR3 DNA: TGTGCCAGCTCACCGACTAGCGGGGGGGCCGTCTACGAGCAGTACGTC.

J is TRBJ2-7 and V is TRBV12-3 or TRBV12-4, with 7 bases aligning to TRBD1. The CDR3 is 15 residues long. Unmatched junction bases numbered 8, after V lost 1 base and J lost 5 bases. CDR3: CASSLGQGPNHEQYV. DNA of the CDR3: TGTGCCAGCAGTTTAGGACAGGGTCCGAATCACGAGCAGTACGTC.

V gene TRBV29-1 combines with J gene TRBJ1-3; D gene uncertain. Deletions cut 4 bases from V and 2 bases from J, with 3 bases between. This CDR3 contains 11 residues. CDR1 SQVTM and CDR2 ANQGSEA come from the germline V gene. Here the CDR3 DNA reads TGCAGCGTTGCAGCTGGAAACACCATATATTTT. Translated, it gives CSVAAGNTIYF.

The chain is built from TRBV20-1 and TRBJ2-3; D unclear. CDR3 length equals 11 residues. The germline CDR1 and CDR2 sequences are DFQATT and SNEGSKA (reference sequence). V gave up 5 bases and J gave up 8 bases, with 11 bases separating them. This CDR3 is CSAPRSGTQYF. For the CDR3, the DNA is TGCAGTGCTCCCCGTTCCGGTACGCAGTATTTT.

The rearrangement uses TRBV15 and TRBJ2-7; D is undetermined. The V gene's germline CDR1 is LNHNV and CDR2 YYDKDF (reference sequence). V gave up 0 bases and J gave up 4 bases, with 4 bases separating them. This CDR3 is 12 amino acids long. The CDR3: CATSRDRYEQYV. CDR3 DNA: TGTGCCACCAGCAGAGATCGGTACGAGCAGTACGTC.

The chain recombines TRBV7-3 with TRBJ2-2; D unresolved. CDR1 SGHTA and CDR2 FQGTGA come from the germline V gene. The CDR3 is made up of 14 amino acids. The CDR3 DNA is TGTGCTTCGAAGCCTCACACCAACACCGGGGAGCTGTTTTTT. This encodes CASKPHTNTGELFF.

The chain recombines TRBV19 with TRBJ2-5, with TRBD2 matching 9 bases. This CDR3 comprises 15 residues. Germline CDR1 is LNHDA and CDR2 is SQIVND (reference sequence). The J segment lost 13 bases and the V segment lost 0 bases, leaving 12 bases of the junction unmatched. The CDR3 DNA reads as TGTGCCAGTAGTATAGACCGAGCGGGGGGTCCACCCGTGTACTTC. It is translated as CASSIDRAGGPPVYF.

This clonotype has only a few counts. CDR3 nucleotide sequence: TGCAGTGCTCGCCCCTCCGGGACAGGGGGTCGGGAGCAGTACTTC. Its protein is CSARPSGTGGREQYF. The chain employs TRBV20-1 and TRBJ2-7; 11 bases align to TRBD1. The length of the CDR3 is 15 residues. Germline V gene sequence: CDR1 DFQATT, CDR2 SNEGSKA (reference sequence). Unmatched junction bases numbered 13, after V lost 5 bases and J lost 7 bases.

In DNA, the CDR3 is TGTGCCAGCAGTTTCTCGGTGTTGAAGGGTGGAGCTTTCTTT. Translating it yields CASSFSVLKGGAFF. The chain is built from TRBV12-3 or TRBV12-4 and TRBJ1-1; D not certain. V was shortened by 3 bases and J by 10 bases, with 18 bases between the two germline ends. CDR3 length: 14 amino acids.

This clonotype has at least ten counts. The chain couples TRBV5-4 to TRBJ1-2; 8 bases agree with TRBD1. The CDR3 sequence is 14 residues long. The germline gives CDR1 SGHNT, CDR2 YYREEE (reference sequence). The junction had 2 bases not matched to a gene; V was cut back by 0 bases and J by 4 bases. As DNA, the CDR3 is TGTGCCAGCAGCTTGGGACAGGGGAGCTATGGCTACACCTTC. This encodes CASSLGQGSYGYTF. Using reference TRBV5-4 and TRBJ1-2 for the parts outside the CDR3, the full variable domain is ETGVTQSPTHLIKTRGQQVTLRCSSQSGHNTVSWYQQALGQGPQFIFQYYREEENGRGNFPPRFSGLQFPNYSSELNVNALELDDSALYLCASSLGQGSYGYTFGSGTRLTVV.

This chain uses TRBV7-9 with TRBJ2-7, with 9 bases that match TRBD1. CDR1 is SEHNR, CDR2 FQNEAQ, per germline (reference sequence). J lost 5 bases, V lost 2 bases, and 7 bases had no gene match. The CDR3 is 15 amino acids. The CDR3 region has the DNA TGTGCCAGCAGCTTAAGGGCGGGACAGGGCCACGAGCAGTACTTC. It yields the protein CASSLRAGQGHEQYF.

This clonotype was detected only a few times. This chain connects TRBV7-2 to TRBJ1-1, with D unresolved. Germline assignment: CDR1 SGHTA and CDR2 FQGNSA. The CDR3 runs 15 residues. V lost 5 bases, J lost 0 bases, and 13 bases lay in between. CDR3 nucleotide sequence: TGTGCCAGCAGCCCCCCCGGGGTAATGAACACTGAAGCTTTCTTT. Its protein is CASSPPGVMNTEAFF. Full variable domain (outside the CDR3, taken from reference TRBV7-2 and TRBJ1-1): GAGVSQSPSNKVTEKGKDVELRCDPISGHTALYWYRQSLGQGLEFLIYFQGNSAPDKSGLPSDRFSAERTGGSVSTLTIQRTQQEDSAVYLCASSPPGVMNTEAFFGQGTRLTVV.

CDR3 sequence reads: CSARDLRRGSNSPLHF. In nucleotides, the CDR3 is TGCAGTGCTAGAGATCTTCGCAGGGGTAGTAATTCACCCCTCCACTTT. This chain links TRBV20-1 with TRBJ1-6; D might be TRBD1 (6 bases). V was trimmed by 0 bases and J by 6 bases, leaving 15 bases between them. From germline, CDR1 is DFQATT and CDR2 SNEGSKA (reference sequence). The CDR3 totals 16 residues.

There are a few counts of this clonotype. V is TRBV7-2 and J is TRBJ2-5, with D perhaps matching TRBD1 (5 bases). This CDR3 contains 13 residues. V lost 3 bases, J lost 1 base, and 6 bases lay in between. Germline V gives CDR1 SGHTA, CDR2 FQGNSA. DNA of the CDR3: TGTGCCAGCAGCTTCGACAGCCAAGAGACCCAGTACTTC. Protein sequence: CASSFDSQETQYF.

The rearrangement links TRBV7-6 to TRBJ2-1; no clear D gene. The V gene's germline CDR1 is SGHVS and CDR2 FNYEAQ. Between the trimmed V and J ends, which lost 4 bases and 9 bases, there was a span of 16 bases. The CDR3 covers 14 residues. CDR3 sequence: CASSSQNLMGEQFF. The CDR3 nucleotides are TGTGCCAGCAGCTCCCAAAACTTAATGGGTGAGCAGTTCTTC.

This clonotype has a count of ten or more. The chain has TRBV12-3 or TRBV12-4 and TRBJ1-4; D gene uncertain. CDR3 size: 13 residues. Trimming took 8 bases from V and 10 from J, leaving 17 bases between them. The CDR3 is CASRTELEGKLFF. The DNA of the CDR3 is TGTGCCAGCCGGACTGAACTTGAGGGAAAACTGTTTTTT.

In this sample, this clonotype turned up a few times. The chain couples TRBV18 to TRBJ1-5, with D hard to call. Trimming shortened V by 3 bases and J by 7 bases, and 13 bases separated the two germline ends. Germline V gives CDR1 KGHSH, CDR2 LQKENI. This CDR3 has 14 residues. The CDR3 region is CASSPKRGGQPQHF. DNA of the CDR3: TGTGCCAGCTCACCTAAACGGGGTGGACAGCCCCAGCATTTT.

This clonotype came up many times. The chain uses TRBV10-3 and TRBJ2-1; TRBD2 aligns across 10 bases. Germline loops: CDR1 ENHRY, CDR2 SYGVKD. V was clipped by 8 bases and J by 5 bases; unmatched bases: 15. This CDR3 comprises 17 residues. The CDR3 protein is CAISGDASGGPHNEQFF. The CDR3 bases are TGTGCCATCTCCGGCGACGCTAGCGGGGGACCTCACAATGAGCAGTTCTTC.